Below are 16 T cell receptor beta chains sequenced from a single sample in a study of blood T cell repertoires in COVID-19. Profiling relied on immunoSEQ multiplex PCR, and the TCRdb table lists in-frame clones only, not all of them. The sample records over 350,000 clones, around 86% being singletons. The source material was peripheral blood. The receptors shown here come from a woman in her twenties or thirties with active or convalescent COVID-19.

This chain connects TRBV24-1 to TRBJ2-3, with 11 positions matching TRBD1. After removal of 9 bases from V and 8 bases from J, the junction contained 15 bases not matched to a gene. The CDR3 covers 16 residues. Germline-derived CDR1 and CDR2 are KGHDR and SFDVKD. This chain's CDR3 is CATSETGTGGRGTQYF. As DNA, the CDR3 is TGTGCCACCTCCGAAACCGGGACAGGGGGTCGTGGTACGCAGTATTTT.

This chain joins TRBV19 and TRBJ2-2; no definite D call. The CDR3 runs 16 residues. V lost 6 bases to trimming and J lost 0 bases, with 14 bases between them. Germline V CDR1 and CDR2: LNHDA, SQIVND (reference sequence). The CDR3 sequence is CASSRTPTANTGELFF. CDR3 bases: TGTGCCAGTAGCCGAACCCCAACAGCGAACACCGGGGAGCTGTTTTTT.

J is TRBJ2-1 and V is TRBV12-5; perhaps TRBD2 as D (5 bases). Trimming removed 1 base at V and 7 bases at J, with 23 bases between. The germline V gene has CDR1 LGHNT and CDR2 FRNRAP. CDR3 length: 18 amino acids. The CDR3 region is CASGLGWGSDIFRNEQFF. The CDR3 nucleotides read TGTGCTAGTGGTTTGGGTTGGGGTAGCGATATTTTCCGGAATGAGCAGTTCTTC.

J is TRBJ1-5 and V is TRBV5-1; 10 bases are shared with TRBD1. With 4 bases clipped from V and 4 bases from J, the junction kept 8 bases outside the gene matches. CDR3 size: 16 residues. Germline lookup yields CDR1 SGHRS and CDR2 YFSETQ. DNA of the CDR3: TGCGCCAGCAGCCCAGGGACAGGGGAAGGGAATCAGCCCCAGCATTTT. It yields the protein CASSPGTGEGNQPQHF.

The chain combines TRBV7-6 with TRBJ2-1; 8 nucleotides align to TRBD1. Unmatched junction bases numbered 8, after V lost 0 bases and J lost 7 bases. Germline CDR1 reads SGHVS; CDR2 reads FNYEAQ. This CDR3 is built from 16 residues. The CDR3 sequence is CASSLAGGTGSNEQFF. In DNA form, the CDR3 reads TGTGCCAGCAGCTTAGCAGGGGGGACAGGCAGTAATGAGCAGTTCTTC. Full variable domain (missing parts from reference TRBV7-6 and TRBJ2-1): GAGVSQSPRYKVTKRGQDVALRCDPISGHVSLYWYRQALGQGPEFLTYFNYEAQQDKSGLPNDRFSAERPEGSISTLTIQRTEQRDSAMYRCASSLAGGTGSNEQFFGPGTRLTVL.

V usage is TRBV29-1 and J usage is TRBJ1-3; D unresolved. Per germline, CDR1 SQVTM and CDR2 ANQGSEA. This CDR3 is built from 12 residues. V was clipped by 4 bases and J by 0 bases, with 4 bases between them. The CDR3 DNA sequence: TGCAGCGTTGGCAGCTCTGGAAACACCATATATTTT. Amino acid sequence: CSVGSSGNTIYF.

There are a few counts of this clone. Other DNA sequences in this sample translate to the same CDR3. The rearrangement joins TRBV7-2 to TRBJ1-5; TRBD1 aligns across 7 bases. V dropped 1 base and J dropped 7; count of bases not matched to a gene: 1. The CDR3 has 13 residues. Germline CDR1 is SGHTA and CDR2 is FQGNSA. The CDR3 sequence is CASSLDRGQPQHF. The CDR3 DNA sequence: TGTGCCAGCAGCTTAGACAGGGGCCAGCCCCAGCATTTT.

The V gene is TRBV30, the J gene TRBJ1-1; no clear D gene. Germline V gene data show CDR1 as GTSNPN and CDR2 as SVGIG (reference sequence). Trimming left V 5 bases short and J 10 bases short, with 41 bases between. CDR3 length: 20 amino acids. DNA of the CDR3: TGTGCCTGGCGGGCTTGTTCCGGTTTCGCCTGGACGGAGAATTCGCGGGGAGCTTTCTTT. Protein product: CAWRACSGFAWTENSRGAFF.

This clone was counted a few times. J is TRBJ1-5 and V is TRBV5-5; D ambiguous. Germline lookup yields CDR1 SGHKS and CDR2 YYEKEE (reference sequence). The CDR3 has 16 amino acids. The V gene lost 0 bases and the J gene lost 1 base, with 11 bases spanning the gap. The CDR3 spells CASSLDSYSSNQPQHF. The DNA of the CDR3 is TGTGCCAGCAGCTTGGACTCGTATAGCAGCAATCAGCCCCAGCATTTT.

V and J are TRBV27 and TRBJ1-1; 8 bases agree with TRBD1. Germline V gene sequence: CDR1 MNHEY, CDR2 SMNVEV (reference sequence). This CDR3 has 13 residues. V was pared by 6 bases and J by 6 bases, with 6 bases of the junction left unmatched. CDR3 loop: CASSRQGFAEAFF. In nucleotides, the CDR3 is TGTGCCAGCAGCCGACAGGGGTTCGCTGAAGCTTTCTTT.

The chain uses TRBV5-1 and TRBJ1-2; D may be TRBD1 (6 bases). V was shortened by 0 bases and J by 5 bases, with 17 bases between the two germline ends. CDR3 length equals 16 residues. Germline CDR1 and CDR2: SGHRS and YFSETQ. DNA for the CDR3: TGCGCCAGCAGCTTGGGAGCAGGGGCCGTTCTTTATGGCTACACCTTC. Translation: CASSLGAGAVLYGYTF.

This chain connects TRBV11-2 to TRBJ1-5; D remains unclear. This CDR3 is built from 14 residues. Between the trimmed V and J ends, which lost 0 bases and 4 bases, there was a span of 7 bases. Germline V gives CDR1 SGHAT, CDR2 FQNNGV. The CDR3 DNA reads as TGTGCCAGCAGCTTAGAGGGCAGGAATCAGCCCCAGCATTTT. Residues: CASSLEGRNQPQHF. Drawing the rest from reference TRBV11-2 and TRBJ1-5, the complete variable domain is EAGVAQSPRYKIIEKRQSVAFWCNPISGHATLYWYQQILGQGPKLLIQFQNNGVVDDSQLPKDRFSAERLKGVDSTLKIQPAKLEDSAVYLCASSLEGRNQPQHFGDGTRLSIL.

V usage is TRBV5-6 and J usage is TRBJ1-1; possibly TRBD1 for D (5 bases). The CDR3 covers 15 residues. Germline CDR1 reads SGHDT; CDR2 reads YYEEEE. V lost 0 bases to trimming and J lost 5 bases, with 14 bases between them. CDR3 sequence reads: CASSLVGLLGTEAFF. CDR3 nucleotide sequence: TGTGCCAGCAGCTTGGTGGGGCTCCTGGGAACTGAAGCTTTCTTT.

This clone was observed a few times. This chain connects TRBV4-1 to TRBJ2-5; 8 nucleotides match TRBD2. The CDR3 length is 17 residues. Trimming removed 0 bases from V and 1 base from J; junction bases left unmatched: 7. The germline CDR1 and CDR2 sequences are MGHRA and YSYEKL. The CDR3 sequence: CASSQDPRGGFQETQYF. The CDR3 DNA follows: TGCGCCAGCAGCCAAGATCCTCGCGGGGGGTTCCAAGAGACCCAGTACTTC.

This clone appeared a few times. The rearrangement links TRBV5-1 to TRBJ1-1; D is ambiguous. The ends were cut back, 4 bases at V and 1 base at J, with 11 bases in the middle. Germline lookup yields CDR1 SGHRS and CDR2 YFSETQ. This CDR3 is 14 amino acids long. CDR3 sequence: CASSPGPWNTEAFF. The CDR3, as DNA: TGCGCCAGCAGCCCAGGTCCTTGGAACACTGAAGCTTTCTTT.

This clone has just one count. This chain connects TRBV18 to TRBJ2-2, with 12 bases lining up with TRBD2. Germline values: CDR1 KGHSH, CDR2 LQKENI. This CDR3 has 17 amino acids. The V segment lost 1 base and the J segment 1 base; nucleotides outside the gene matches: 1. The DNA of the CDR3 is TGTGCCAGCTCACCACGGGGACTAGCGGGGAACACCGGGGAGCTGTTTTTT. Translation: CASSPRGLAGNTGELFF.